The clone carrying this T cell receptor beta chain has only one observation. Antigen specificity is unknown. The CDR3 runs to 15 residues. V shed 4 bases and J shed 2 bases, with 16 bases lying between them. Germline V gene lookup returns CDR1 SGHTS and CDR2 YDEGEE. Before sequencing, viral peptide pools were used by the ViraFEST assay to expand antigen-specific CD4+ T cells. Culturing for more than eight days preceded CD4+ T cell isolation. The person had PCR-confirmed SARS-CoV-2 infection between March and December 2020. These data belong to a study of vaccination effects on CD4 cells after COVID-19. Study in general: Vaccination of participants consisted of two doses of either the BNT162b2 or mRNA-1273 vaccine.

Measured with immunoSEQ multiplex PCR; TCRdb has only the in-frame clones, and not every one. The top ten clones hold over 15% of a sample with some 25,000 clones, approximately 76% of them seen once. Study-level points and caveats: Marked clonal contraction of both clone types appeared late after vaccination. The study dataset contains few convalescent patients and includes no early post-infection timepoints.

V and J are TRBV5-8 and TRBJ2-7; D gene ambiguous. This receptor was obtained from a human donor who had a prior SARS-CoV-2 infection. The sample here was CD4+ T cells from PBMCs cultured with SARS-CoV-2 spike peptides, taken before COVID-19 vaccination. Written as DNA, the CDR3 is TGTGCCAGCAGCCAATCAGGAGTCAATCCCTACGAGCAGTACTTC. This gives the protein CASSQSGVNPYEQYF.